A single sample gave rise to the 12 T cell receptor beta chains below, sequenced in a study of CD8 T cells in ankylosing spondylitis. TCRdb reprocessed the 5' RACE reads with MiXCR, giving one entry per CDR3 protein. The sample lists around 280,000 distinct CDR3 sequences; around 20% were seen once. The sample taken for sequencing was blood, either unsorted or a sorted T cell fraction (not recorded which). These TCRs come from a male donor with ankylosing spondylitis or in good health (not recorded which).

In its sample, this clonotype was seen a few times. The gene calls are TRBV20-1 and TRBJ2-3; 7 bases fit TRBD2. The CDR3 has 14 residues. With V trimmed by 5 bases and J by 5 bases, 10 bases remained unmatched. Germline assignment: CDR1 DFQATT and CDR2 SNEGSKA (reference sequence). This chain's CDR3 is CSAPEWGGKDTQYF. For the CDR3, the DNA is TGCAGTGCTCCGGAGTGGGGGGGTAAAGATACGCAGTATTTT.

The chain combines TRBV15 with TRBJ2-5; 11 nucleotides align to TRBD1. This CDR3 has 15 residues. The V segment lost 5 bases and the J segment 0 bases; nucleotides outside the gene matches: 2. Germline V gene lookup returns CDR1 LNHNV and CDR2 YYDKDF (reference sequence). The CDR3 DNA reads as TGTGCCACCAGCGTGGACAGGGGGCACCAAGAGACCCAGTACTTC. Amino acid sequence: CATSVDRGHQETQYF. Drawing the rest from reference TRBV15 and TRBJ2-5, the complete variable domain is DAMVIQNPRYQVTQFGKPVTLSCSQTLNHNVMYWYQQKSSQAPKLLFHYYDKDFNNEADTPDNFQSRRPNTSFCFLDIRSPGLGDTAMYLCATSVDRGHQETQYFGPGTRLLVL.

The chain is built from TRBV7-6 and TRBJ2-3; D is unresolved. This CDR3 is 14 amino acids long. Per germline, CDR1 SGHVS and CDR2 FNYEAQ. Between the trimmed V and J ends, which lost 5 bases and 3 bases, there was a span of 12 bases. CDR3 DNA: TGTGCCAGCAGCCGGATCTCTGGGACAGATACGCAGTATTTT. Protein product: CASSRISGTDTQYF.

This clonotype was seen a handful of times. The rearrangement links TRBV20-1 to TRBJ1-1, with D tentatively TRBD1 (6 bases). The CDR3 consists of 14 residues. Germline values: CDR1 DFQATT, CDR2 SNEGSKA (reference sequence). Trimming removed 5 bases from V and 4 bases from J, with 17 bases in between. Written as DNA, the CDR3 is TGCAGTGCTCCAGCCAGGGGTGGGGGCACTGAAGCTTTCTTT. Translating it yields CSAPARGGGTEAFF.

This chain joins TRBV5-6 and TRBJ1-2; D unresolved. V lost 4 bases and J lost 4, with 11 bases in between. The V gene's germline CDR1 is SGHDT and CDR2 YYEEEE. This CDR3 is built from 13 residues. The CDR3 coding sequence is TGTGCCAGCAGCCATCAGATCCTCTATGGCTACACCTTC. This codes for CASSHQILYGYTF.

This clonotype occurred many times. This sequence joins TRBV6-1 and TRBJ1-4; D uncertain. Trimming removed 6 bases at V and 0 bases at J, with 8 bases between. The CDR3 is 14 amino acids. Germline assignment: CDR1 MNHNS and CDR2 SASEGT. For the CDR3, the DNA is TGTGCCAGCAGCCCGGTTGCAACTAATGAAAAACTGTTTTTT. As protein: CASSPVATNEKLFF.

J is TRBJ2-3 and V is TRBV11-2; D uncertain. Per the germline V gene, CDR1 is SGHAT and CDR2 is FQNNGV. The CDR3 is 15 amino acids. V was trimmed by 2 bases and J by 4 bases, leaving 13 bases between them. DNA of the CDR3: TGTGCCAGCAGCTTAATGGGCCGCGTTTCAGATACGCAGTATTTT. It codes for CASSLMGRVSDTQYF.

This clonotype was picked up a small number of times. The V gene is TRBV9, the J gene TRBJ2-3; tentatively, D is TRBD2 (7 bases). The CDR3 loop spans 16 amino acids. Trimming pared 0 bases from V and 2 bases from J, leaving 13 bases between. Looked up from germline, CDR1 is SGDLS and CDR2 is YYNGEE. DNA for the CDR3: TGTGCCAGCAGCGTAGGTGGGGGGGCTAACACAGATACGCAGTATTTT. Translated: CASSVGGGANTDTQYF.

The chain couples TRBV18 to TRBJ2-1, with TRBD2 matching over 7 bases. CDR3 size: 14 residues. Germline V CDR1 and CDR2: KGHSH, LQKENI. The V segment lost 1 base and the J segment 7 bases; nucleotides outside the gene matches: 4. As DNA, the CDR3 is TGTGCCAGCTCACCACAAGTCGGGAGGAATGAGCAGTTCTTC. Protein: CASSPQVGRNEQFF.

This clonotype occurred a few times. This chain links TRBV7-2 with TRBJ2-1; weak D call: TRBD1 (5 bases). V dropped 1 base and J dropped 3 bases, with 10 bases sitting between them. The CDR3 extends over 15 amino acids. CDR1 SGHTA and CDR2 FQGNSA come from the germline V gene. The CDR3 DNA is TGTGCCAGCAGCTTAGAGCAGGGCCGCTACAATGAGCAGTTCTTC. It specifies CASSLEQGRYNEQFF.

This clonotype was found many times. The CDR3 reads CSVETGSNYGYTF. In nucleotides, the CDR3 is TGCAGCGTTGAAACGGGGTCTAACTATGGCTACACCTTC. The chain joins TRBV29-1 to TRBJ1-2, with D unresolved. The germline V gene has CDR1 SQVTM and CDR2 ANQGSEA. This CDR3 comprises 13 residues. V lost 2 bases to trimming and J lost 0 bases, with 7 bases between them.

This clonotype has only a few counts. The chain carries TRBV6-5 and TRBJ2-3; 8 bases fit TRBD2. The length of the CDR3 is 15 residues. Germline CDR1 is MNHEY and CDR2 is SVGAGI. V shed 2 bases and J 4 bases; nucleotides not matched to a gene: 5. DNA for the CDR3: TGTGCCAGCAGTTACAGAACGGGGGGGGCAGATACGCAGTATTTT. This translates into CASSYRTGGADTQYF.